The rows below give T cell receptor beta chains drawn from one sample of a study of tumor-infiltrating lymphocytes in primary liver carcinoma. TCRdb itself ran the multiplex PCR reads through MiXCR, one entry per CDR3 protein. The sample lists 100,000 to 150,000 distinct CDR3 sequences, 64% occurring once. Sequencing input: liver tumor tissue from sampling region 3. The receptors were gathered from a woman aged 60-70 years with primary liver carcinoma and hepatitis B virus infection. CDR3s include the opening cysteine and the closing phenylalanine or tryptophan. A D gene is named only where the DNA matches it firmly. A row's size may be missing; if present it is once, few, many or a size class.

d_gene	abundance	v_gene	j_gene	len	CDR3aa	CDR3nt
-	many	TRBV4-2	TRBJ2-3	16	CASSQDGQGRSDTQYF	TGTGCCAGCAGCCAAGATGGCCAGGGTCGGTCAGATACGCAGTATTTT
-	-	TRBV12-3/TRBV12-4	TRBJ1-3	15	CANSTQGLLGNTIYF	TGTGCCAACAGTACACAGGGACTGTTGGGAAACACCATATATTTT
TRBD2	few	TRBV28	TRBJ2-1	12	CASSSLAGKTFF	TGTGCCAGCAGTTCACTAGCGGGAAAAACGTTCTTC
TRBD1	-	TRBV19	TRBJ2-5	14	CASNVQGGEETQYF	TGTGCCAGTAACGTACAGGGGGGAGAAGAGACCCAGTACTTC
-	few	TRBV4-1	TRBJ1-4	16	CASSQGQGSLREKLSF	TGCGCCAGCAGCCAAGGGCAGGGGTCCTTAAGAGAAAAACTGTCTTTT
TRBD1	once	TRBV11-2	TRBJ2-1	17	CTSNLTHGQGYRGEQFF	TGTACCAGCAACTTAACCCACGGACAGGGGTATAGGGGTGAGCAGTTCTTC
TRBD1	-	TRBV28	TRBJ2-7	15	CASSPRGTGGHEQYF	TGTGCCAGCAGTCCACGGGGGACAGGAGGCCACGAGCAGTACTTC
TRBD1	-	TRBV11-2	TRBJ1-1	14	CASGPLGQGGVAFF	TGTGCCAGCGGCCCGCTTGGACAGGGGGGAGTAGCTTTCTTT
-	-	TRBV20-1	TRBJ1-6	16	CNAVPVHGGDNSPLHF	TGCAATGCTGTCCCGGTACATGGGGGCGATAATTCACCCCTCCACTTT
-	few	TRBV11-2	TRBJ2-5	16	CASSYSRGSVREAQYF	TGTGCCAGCAGTTACTCCCGTGGTAGCGTGAGAGAGGCCCAGTACTTC
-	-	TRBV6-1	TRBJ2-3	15	CASSARGRDTNTQYF	TGTGCCAGCAGTGCCCGGGGGCGGGACACAAATACGCAGTACTTT
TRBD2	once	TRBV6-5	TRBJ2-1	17	CASSYSSLSGKYDEQFF	TGTGCCAGCAGTTACTCGTCTCTTAGCGGGAAGTATGATGAGCAGTTCTTC
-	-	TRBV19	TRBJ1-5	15	CASKGSIYGNQPQHF	TGTGCCAGTAAGGGGTCTATCTATGGCAATCAGCCCCAGCATTTT
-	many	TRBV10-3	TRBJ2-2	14	CAIPKRGNTGELFF	TGTGCCATCCCTAAGCGTGGGAACACCGGGGAGCTGTTTTTT
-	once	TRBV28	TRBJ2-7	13	CASRTPLVYERYF	TGTGCCAGCAGGACGCCACTAGTCTACGAGCGGTACTTC
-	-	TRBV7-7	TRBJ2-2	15	CASSRGGSNTGELFF	TGTGCTAGCTCCCGAGGGGGGTCGAACACCGGGGAGCTGTTTTTT
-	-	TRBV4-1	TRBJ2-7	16	CTSSQVLAGGTYEQYF	TGCACCAGCAGCCAAGTGTTAGCAGGAGGGACCTACGAGCAGTACTTC
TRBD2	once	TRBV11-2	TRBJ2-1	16	CDSSYRGSGRLNEQFF	TGTGATAGCAGCTACAGGGGTAGCGGGAGACTCAATGAGCAGTTCTTC
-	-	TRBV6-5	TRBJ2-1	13	CGSSRSEYNEQFF	TGTGGCAGCAGCCGAAGCGAGTACAATGAGCAGTTCTTC
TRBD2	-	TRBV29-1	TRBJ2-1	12	CSVDVAGDEQFF	TGCAGCGTTGACGTAGCGGGGGATGAGCAGTTCTTC
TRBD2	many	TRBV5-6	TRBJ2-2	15	CASSQRTSRAGELFF	TGTGCCAGCAGCCAAAGGACTAGCCGGGCCGGGGAGCTGTTTTTT
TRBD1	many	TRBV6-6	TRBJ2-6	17	CASTLGAGGSGANVLTF	TGTGCCAGCACGCTTGGGGCAGGGGGATCTGGGGCCAACGTCCTGACTTTC
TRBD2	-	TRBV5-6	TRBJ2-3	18	CVSSWVGFSGGPTDTQYF	TGTGTCAGCAGCTGGGTAGGGTTTTCGGGAGGGCCAACAGATACACAGTATTTT
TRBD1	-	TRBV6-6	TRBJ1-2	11	CTSSQTGGNTF	TGCACCAGCAGTCAGACAGGGGGTAACACCTTC
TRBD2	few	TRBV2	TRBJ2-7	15	CASFDRTSGSKEQYF	TGTGCCAGCTTCGATCGGACTAGCGGGAGTAAGGAGCAGTACTTC